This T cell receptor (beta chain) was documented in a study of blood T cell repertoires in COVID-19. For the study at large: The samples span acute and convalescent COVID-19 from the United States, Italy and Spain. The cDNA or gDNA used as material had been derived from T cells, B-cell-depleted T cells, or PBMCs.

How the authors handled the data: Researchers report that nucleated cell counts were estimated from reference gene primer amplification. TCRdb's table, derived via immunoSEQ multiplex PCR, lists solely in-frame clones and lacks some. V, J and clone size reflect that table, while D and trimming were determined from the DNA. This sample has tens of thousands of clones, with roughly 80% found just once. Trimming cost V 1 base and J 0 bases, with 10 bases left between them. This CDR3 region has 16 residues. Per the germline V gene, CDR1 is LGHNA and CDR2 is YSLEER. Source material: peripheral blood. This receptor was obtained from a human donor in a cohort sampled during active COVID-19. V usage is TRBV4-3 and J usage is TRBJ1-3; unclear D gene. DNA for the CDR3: TGCGCCAGCAGCCAAGCGAGGGCGGGCTCTGGAAACACCATATATTTT. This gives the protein CASSQARAGSGNTIYF.